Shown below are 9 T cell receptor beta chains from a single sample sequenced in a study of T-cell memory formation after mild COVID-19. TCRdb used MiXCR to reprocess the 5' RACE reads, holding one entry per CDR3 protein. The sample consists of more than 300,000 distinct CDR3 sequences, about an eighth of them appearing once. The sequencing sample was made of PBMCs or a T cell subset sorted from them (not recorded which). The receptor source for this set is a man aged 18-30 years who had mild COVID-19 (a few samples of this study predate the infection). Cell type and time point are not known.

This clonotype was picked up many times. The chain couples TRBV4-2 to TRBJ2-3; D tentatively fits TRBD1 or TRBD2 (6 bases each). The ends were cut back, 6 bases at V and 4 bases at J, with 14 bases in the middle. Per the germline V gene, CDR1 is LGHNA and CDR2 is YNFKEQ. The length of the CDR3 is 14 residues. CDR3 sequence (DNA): TGTGCCAGCAGGTGGGCAGGGGAGGCAGATACGCAGTATTTT. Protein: CASRWAGEADTQYF.

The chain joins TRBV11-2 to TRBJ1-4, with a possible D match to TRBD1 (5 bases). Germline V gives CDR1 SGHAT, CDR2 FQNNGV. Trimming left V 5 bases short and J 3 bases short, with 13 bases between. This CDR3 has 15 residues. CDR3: CASSPRGDPNEKLFF. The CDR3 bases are TGTGCCAGCAGCCCCCGCGGGGACCCTAATGAAAAACTGTTTTTT.

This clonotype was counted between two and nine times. DNA for the CDR3: TGTGCTAGTGGTTTGGTCCTACAGGGGCGAGGCCCAGATACGCAGTATTTT. It yields the protein CASGLVLQGRGPDTQYF. This sequence joins TRBV12-5 and TRBJ2-3, with 7 bases aligning to TRBD1. This CDR3 region has 17 residues. Trimming removed 0 bases from V and 4 bases from J; junction bases left unmatched: 10. Germline V gene data show CDR1 as LGHNT and CDR2 as FRNRAP.

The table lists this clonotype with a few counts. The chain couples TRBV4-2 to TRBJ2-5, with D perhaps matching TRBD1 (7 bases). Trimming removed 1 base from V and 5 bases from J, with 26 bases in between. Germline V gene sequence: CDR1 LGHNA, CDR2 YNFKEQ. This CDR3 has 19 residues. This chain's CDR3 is CASSQVSWEDRDSLETQYF. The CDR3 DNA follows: TGTGCCAGCAGCCAAGTCTCGTGGGAGGACCGGGACAGCCTGGAGACCCAGTACTTC.

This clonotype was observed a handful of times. The CDR3 DNA follows: TGTGCCAGCAGCTTACCTAGCATCCACGAGCAGTACTTC. It encodes CASSLPSIHEQYF. The genes are TRBV11-2 and TRBJ2-7; a weak D match, TRBD2 (5 bases). The CDR3 loop spans 13 amino acids. The germline V gene has CDR1 SGHAT and CDR2 FQNNGV. V was cut by 2 bases and J by 5 bases, with 10 bases left in between.

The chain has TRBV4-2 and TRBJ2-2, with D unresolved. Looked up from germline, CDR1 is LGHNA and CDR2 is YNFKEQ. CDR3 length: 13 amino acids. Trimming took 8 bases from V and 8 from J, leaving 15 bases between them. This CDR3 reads CASGFGNAGELFF. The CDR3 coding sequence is TGTGCCAGCGGGTTCGGCAACGCTGGGGAGCTGTTTTTT.

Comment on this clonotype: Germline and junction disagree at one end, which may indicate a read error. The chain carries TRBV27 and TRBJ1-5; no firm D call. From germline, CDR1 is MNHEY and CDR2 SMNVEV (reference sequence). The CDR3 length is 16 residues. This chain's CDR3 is CASSLSATGYNQPHHF. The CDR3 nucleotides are TGTGCCAGCAGTTTATCCGCGACGGGTTACAATCAGCCCCATCATTTT.

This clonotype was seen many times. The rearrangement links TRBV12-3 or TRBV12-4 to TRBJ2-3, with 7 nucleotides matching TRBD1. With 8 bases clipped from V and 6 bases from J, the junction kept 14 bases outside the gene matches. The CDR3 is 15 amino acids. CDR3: CASQGDPFGYDTQYF. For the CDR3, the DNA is TGTGCCAGCCAGGGGGACCCTTTTGGGTACGATACGCAGTATTTT.

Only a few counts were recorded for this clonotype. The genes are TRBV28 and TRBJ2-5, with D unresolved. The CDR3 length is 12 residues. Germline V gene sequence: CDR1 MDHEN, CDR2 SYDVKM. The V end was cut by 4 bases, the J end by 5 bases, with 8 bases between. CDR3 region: CASSSIGETQYF. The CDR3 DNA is TGTGCCAGCAGTTCGATCGGGGAGACCCAGTACTTC.